This T cell receptor beta chain was identified in a study of T cells in Graves' hyperthyroidism and ophthalmopathy. Trimming cost V 5 bases and J 4 bases, with 24 bases left between them. CDR3 length: 17 residues. Per the germline V gene, CDR1 is SEHNR and CDR2 is FQNEAQ (reference sequence). Amplified TCR beta CDR3 regions derived from RNA transcripts. With the HTBI primer set, the TCR CDR3 went through a first round of RT-PCR. TCRdb analysed the multiplex PCR reads with MiXCR anew, one entry per CDR3 protein. The sample consists of around 420,000 distinct CDR3 sequences, 15% to 19% of them appearing once.

The V and J genes are TRBV7-9 and TRBJ2-7; no reliable D call. This clonotype originated in a woman under 30 with Graves' hyperthyroidism. Source material: blood. In DNA form, the CDR3 reads TGTGCCAGCAGCCGACACCACGACAATTGGCCTCCTTACGAGCAGTACTTC. Amino acid sequence: CASSRHHDNWPPYEQYF.